The 15 T cell receptor beta chains below all came from one sample that was sequenced in a study of OX40 agonist ivuxolimab in advanced cancers. Measured with immunoSEQ multiplex PCR; TCRdb has only the in-frame clones, and not every one. This repertoire shows some 80,000 clones, nearly 90% found once; its top ten account for under 0.9%. The source material was CD4+ or CD8+ T cells sorted from blood, sampled in a trial of the OX40 agonist ivuxolimab. These receptors were taken from an adult with an advanced solid tumor such as melanoma, head and neck, liver or kidney cancer.

The J gene is TRBJ1-3, the V gene TRBV30; D might be TRBD1 (5 bases). This CDR3 comprises 15 residues. V lost 0 bases and J 0 bases, leaving 9 bases between the germline ends. Germline CDR1 reads GTSNPN; CDR2 reads SVGIG (reference sequence). The CDR3 DNA follows: TGTGCCTGGAGTGTAGGGACGAGCTCTGGAAACACCATATATTTT. Amino acid sequence: CAWSVGTSSGNTIYF.

About this clone itself: Mismatch with germline at one junction end may stem from a read error. This chain joins TRBV2 and TRBJ2-4; TRBD2 might be the D (6 bases). Germline CDR1 is SNHLY and CDR2 is FYNNEI. This CDR3 contains 14 residues. The CDR3 spells CASSERDPDLRKHF. The DNA for the CDR3 is TGTGCCAGCAGTGAGCGGGACCCTGATTTACGAAAACACTTC.

V gene TRBV7-8 combines with J gene TRBJ1-1; D remains ambiguous. This CDR3 comprises 13 residues. Trimming removed 1 base at V and 1 base at J, with 4 bases between. Germline V lookup: CDR1 SGHVS, CDR2 FQNEAQ. The DNA for the CDR3 is TGTGCCAGCAGCTTAGGGCGGAACACTGAAGCTTTCTTT. The encoded protein is CASSLGRNTEAFF.

The rearrangement links TRBV5-1 to TRBJ1-4; 7 nucleotides line up with TRBD1. The CDR3 runs 16 residues. V gave up 4 bases and J gave up 3 bases; unmatched junction bases: 9. Germline V lookup: CDR1 SGHRS, CDR2 YFSETQ. The CDR3 nucleotides are TGCGCCAGCAGCCTAGGTCCACAGGGGTCTAATGAAAAACTGTTTTTT. Amino acids: CASSLGPQGSNEKLFF.

The rearrangement joins TRBV4-1 to TRBJ2-7; the match to TRBD2 covers 8 bases. The CDR3 has 16 amino acids. CDR1 is MGHRA and CDR2 is YSYEKL in the germline V gene. The junction had 8 bases not matched to a gene; V was cut back by 4 bases and J by 0 bases. The CDR3 region is CASSPGGGRSSYEQYF. The CDR3 DNA is TGCGCCAGCAGCCCCGGGGGGGGGAGGAGCTCCTACGAGCAGTACTTC.

The chain couples TRBV9 to TRBJ2-5; TRBD2 agrees at 9 bases. The germline CDR1 and CDR2 sequences are SGDLS and YYNGEE. The CDR3 is 17 residues long. V trimming: 0 bases; J trimming: 1 base; junction bases outside the gene matches: 7. This chain's CDR3 is CASSVGVSGGPQETQYF. CDR3 nucleotide sequence: TGTGCCAGCAGCGTAGGCGTTAGCGGGGGCCCCCAAGAGACCCAGTACTTC.

The V call is TRBV19, the J call TRBJ2-1, with a possible D match to TRBD2 (6 bases). V lost 8 bases and J 3 bases, leaving 11 bases between the germline ends. Germline loops: CDR1 LNHDA, CDR2 SQIVND (reference sequence). The CDR3 runs to 13 residues. The CDR3 loop reads CASGRRDYNEQFF. CDR3 DNA: TGTGCCAGTGGGCGGCGGGACTACAATGAGCAGTTCTTC.

A single count supports this clone. The chain is built from TRBV7-6 and TRBJ1-1; 7 positions agree with TRBD1. The J segment lost 0 bases and the V segment lost 5 bases, leaving 15 bases of the junction unmatched. Germline assignment: CDR1 SGHVS and CDR2 FNYEAQ. The CDR3 extends over 18 amino acids. This CDR3 reads CASSPLSAGTVLNTEAFF. The CDR3 DNA follows: TGTGCCAGCAGCCCACTCTCCGCCGGGACAGTCTTGAACACTGAAGCTTTCTTT.

The chain carries TRBV7-2 and TRBJ1-1, with D possibly TRBD1 on 5 matching bases. Germline CDR1 SGHTA, CDR2 FQGNSA. Trimming took off 0 bases at V and 1 base at J, with 18 bases between the two ends. The CDR3 loop spans 18 amino acids. The CDR3 loop reads CASSLAEGLRTKNTEAFF. DNA of the CDR3: TGTGCCAGCAGCTTAGCGGAAGGGCTCAGGACAAAGAACACTGAAGCTTTCTTT.

This rearrangement joins TRBV7-8 to TRBJ2-1; weak D call: TRBD1 (6 bases). This CDR3 is 16 amino acids long. The V gene's germline CDR1 is SGHVS and CDR2 FQNEAQ. The V end lost 5 bases, the J end lost 1 base, and 15 bases lay between the germline ends. CDR3 loop: CASSQITGKSYNEQFF. The CDR3, as DNA: TGTGCCAGCAGCCAAATAACAGGGAAATCCTACAATGAGCAGTTCTTC.

This clone was picked up a small number of times. J is TRBJ1-1 and V is TRBV5-4; D perhaps matches TRBD1 (5 bases). Germline CDR1 and CDR2: SGHNT and YYREEE (reference sequence). Trimming removed 4 bases from V and 0 bases from J, with 7 bases in between. CDR3 length: 13 residues. The CDR3 loop is CASSKDMNTEAFF. In nucleotides, the CDR3 is TGTGCCAGCAGCAAGGACATGAACACTGAAGCTTTCTTT. The full variable domain, in which reference TRBV5-4 and TRBJ1-1 provide the parts outside the CDR3, is ETGVTQSPTHLIKTRGQQVTLRCSSQSGHNTVSWYQQALGQGPQFIFQYYREEENGRGNFPPRFSGLQFPNYSSELNVNALELDDSALYLCASSKDMNTEAFFGQGTRLTVV.

The chain joins TRBV5-1 to TRBJ1-4, with no clear D. Trimming took 0 bases from V and 5 from J, leaving 5 bases between them. CDR3 size: 13 residues. CDR1 SGHRS and CDR2 YFSETQ come from the germline V gene. CDR3 DNA: TGCGCCAGCAGCTTGGTGGCCAATGAAAAACTGTTTTTT. Translated, it gives CASSLVANEKLFF.

The chain links TRBV27 to TRBJ1-5, with D possibly TRBD1 on 5 matching bases. V was trimmed by 5 bases and J by 2 bases, leaving 13 bases between them. This CDR3 contains 15 residues. Germline CDR1 is MNHEY and CDR2 is SMNVEV (reference sequence). Written as DNA, the CDR3 is TGTGCCAGCAGTCCTCAGGTGGGGGGCAATCAGCCCCAGCATTTT. Its protein product is CASSPQVGGNQPQHF.

In DNA, the CDR3 is TGTGCCAGTCAGGTTTGGAATACTAATCAGCCCCAGCATTTT. It is translated as CASQVWNTNQPQHF. The chain couples TRBV19 to TRBJ1-5; D not resolved. The CDR3 contains 14 residues. V lost 8 bases, J lost 4 bases, and 15 bases lay in between. Germline CDR1 and CDR2: LNHDA and SQIVND (reference sequence).

The rearrangement uses TRBV19 and TRBJ2-6; D is ambiguous. Trimming cost V 7 bases and J 2 bases, with 6 bases left between them. Germline values: CDR1 LNHDA, CDR2 SQIVND (reference sequence). The CDR3 is 13 amino acids. The CDR3 loop is CASTMAGANVLTF. In DNA form, the CDR3 reads TGTGCCAGTACGATGGCTGGGGCCAACGTCCTGACTTTC. The full variable domain, with the rest looked up from reference TRBV19 and TRBJ2-6, is DGGITQSPKYLFRKEGQNVTLSCEQNLNHDAMYWYRQDPGQGLRLIYYSQIVNDFQKGDIAEGYSVSREKKESFPLTVTSAQKNPTAFYLCASTMAGANVLTFGAGSRLTVL.